This paragraph reports one T cell receptor (beta chain). Its specificity is not known. Relative to the germline gene, one junction end is altered; a read error may explain this. Profiling relied on immunoSEQ multiplex PCR, and the TCRdb table lists in-frame clones only, not all of them. Among roughly 86,000 clones listed, about nine tenths were seen once. This record comes from a study of OX40 agonist ivuxolimab in advanced cancers. Study details: Three dose-escalation patients had partial responses: one with hepatocellular carcinoma and two with cutaneous melanoma.

Study results and caveats: CD8+ T cells (on average) carried more expanded clones than CD4+ T cells. Undetermined was the antigen specificity of the expanded peripheral T cells.

Germline V CDR1 and CDR2: SGHRS, YFSETQ. The CDR3 has 15 residues. The chain is built from TRBV5-1 and TRBJ1-1; TRBD1 matches at 7 bases. This TCR was sampled from an adult with an advanced solid tumor such as melanoma, head and neck, liver or kidney cancer. Sequencing used CD4+ or CD8+ T cells sorted from blood, obtained in a trial of the OX40 agonist ivuxolimab. The CDR3 protein is CASNLKGTENTEAFF. The CDR3 DNA reads as TGCGCCAGCAACTTGAAAGGGACAGAGAACACTGAAGCTTTCTTT.